This TCR beta chain was retrieved from a study of control samples from healthy donors and cancer patients. Assay used: immunoSEQ multiplex PCR; TCRdb lists only in-frame clones, some missing. The sample's table shows about 190,000 clones. This CDR3 contains 16 residues. Germline V CDR1 and CDR2: SGHRS, YFSETQ. V shed 0 bases and J 7 bases; nucleotides not matched to a gene: 4. Sequencing was done on a sample of blood. This TCR derives from a woman aged 25 to 39 in good health. The chain links TRBV5-1 to TRBJ1-6; 10 bases align to TRBD1. For the CDR3, the DNA is TGCGCCAGCAGCTTGGTTGGGACAGGGGTGAATTCACCCCTCCACTTT. It is translated as CASSLVGTGVNSPLHF.